Each of the 31 T cell receptor beta chains below was sequenced from the same sample in a study of blood T cell repertoires in COVID-19. Clones were read by immunoSEQ multiplex PCR, and TCRdb kept only the in-frame ones, dropping some. The profile shows a few hundred thousand clones, over 75% of them singletons. Sequenced sample: PBMCs or T cells enriched from blood (not recorded which). Every receptor here comes from a man aged 25 to 45 with acute COVID-19.

This chain joins TRBV5-6 and TRBJ1-2; tentative D call: TRBD1 (6 bases). V lost 1 base and J 6 bases, leaving 7 bases between the germline ends. Germline loops: CDR1 SGHDT, CDR2 YYEEEE. The CDR3 has 12 amino acids. DNA of the CDR3: TGTGCCAGCAGCTTGACAGGGAATGGCTACACCTTC. It yields the protein CASSLTGNGYTF.

The chain uses TRBV21-1 and TRBJ1-4; no check of the table's D call, TRBD1, against the DNA was made. TRBV21-1 is a pseudogene locus. This CDR3 comprises 15 residues. The CDR3 nucleotides read TGTGCCAGCAGCAATCCCCGGGACAGGGCGGAAAAACTGTTTTTT. Translation: CASSNPRDRAEKLFF.

The J gene is TRBJ1-2, the V gene TRBV3-1 (or the pseudogene TRBV3-2); the match to TRBD1 covers 7 bases. The germline V gene encodes CDR1 LGHDT and CDR2 YNNKEL (reference sequence). The trim removed 5 bases at V and 5 bases at J, leaving 5 bases unmatched. This CDR3 is built from 13 residues. In DNA form, the CDR3 reads TGTGCCAGCAGCGTAACAGGGGATTATGGCTACACCTTC. Amino acid sequence: CASSVTGDYGYTF.

The genes are TRBV7-2 and TRBJ2-4; a weak D match, TRBD2 (6 bases). The CDR3 consists of 16 residues. Per germline, CDR1 SGHTA and CDR2 FQGNSA. The germline V and J ends were trimmed by 4 bases and 0 bases, with 13 bases remaining between them. The CDR3 region has the DNA TGTGCCAGCAGCTCCGCTGCGGGGCTAGCCAAAAACATTCAGTACTTC. It codes for CASSSAAGLAKNIQYF.

This clone was seen more than once but under ten times. The sample contains more than one DNA sequence encoding this CDR3. This chain uses TRBV11-2 with TRBJ1-5, with D possibly matching TRBD1 (5 bases). Germline CDR1 reads SGHAT; CDR2 reads FQNNGV. The CDR3 has 14 residues. Between the trimmed V and J ends, which lost 1 base and 4 bases, there was a span of 8 bases. The CDR3: CASSLAGSNQPQHF. In DNA, the CDR3 is TGTGCCAGCAGCTTAGCAGGGTCGAATCAGCCCCAGCATTTT.

The J gene is TRBJ1-5, the V gene TRBV2, with unresolved D. Germline CDR1 reads SNHLY; CDR2 reads FYNNEI. Trimming took off 7 bases at V and 2 bases at J, with 9 bases between the two ends. The CDR3 has 13 residues. CDR3 in DNA: TGTGCCAGCAATTTTCAGGGCAATCAGCCCCAGCATTTT. Translating gives CASNFQGNQPQHF.

V is TRBV9 and J is TRBJ1-1; no clear D. The germline V and J ends were trimmed by 4 bases and 3 bases, with 10 bases remaining between them. This CDR3 contains 13 residues. Germline CDR1 is SGDLS and CDR2 is YYNGEE. CDR3 nucleotides: TGTGCCAGCAGCCCTATGCTATACACTGAAGCTTTCTTT. This codes for CASSPMLYTEAFF. The variable domain in full, completed from reference TRBV9 and TRBJ1-1, reads DSGVTQTPKHLITATGQRVTLRCSPRSGDLSVYWYQQSLDQGLQFLIQYYNGEERAKGNILERFSAQQFPDLHSELNLSSLELGDSALYFCASSPMLYTEAFFGQGTRLTVV.

The V gene is TRBV2, the J gene TRBJ2-7, with D unresolved. With 5 bases removed from V and 3 bases from J, the gap between germline ends came to 5 bases. Per the germline V gene, CDR1 is SNHLY and CDR2 is FYNNEI. The CDR3 covers 11 residues. CDR3 DNA sequence: TGTGCCAGCAGTCCCAACTACGAGCAGTACTTC. This codes for CASSPNYEQYF.

The V and J genes are TRBV6-5 and TRBJ1-6; TRBD1 agrees at 9 bases. CDR3 length: 14 residues. CDR1 and CDR2 (germline): MNHEY, SVGAGI. The trim removed 5 bases at V and 10 bases at J, leaving 6 bases unmatched. The chain's CDR3 is CASSRQGVGSPLHF. The CDR3 nucleotides are TGTGCCAGCAGTCGACAGGGGGTCGGCTCACCCCTCCACTTT.

The gene calls are TRBV4-1 and TRBJ1-5, with D possibly TRBD1 on 5 matching bases. V was trimmed by 1 base and J by 5 bases, leaving 6 bases between them. CDR3 length: 13 amino acids. Germline V CDR1 and CDR2: MGHRA, YSYEKL. As DNA, the CDR3 is TGCGCCAGCAGCCAAGCACAGGATCAGCCCCAGCATTTT. Amino acid sequence: CASSQAQDQPQHF.

This sequence joins TRBV14 and TRBJ2-1; the D gene is possibly TRBD1 (6 bases). The V and J ends lost 7 bases and 5 bases respectively, with 12 bases between them. Germline V gene lookup returns CDR1 SGHDN and CDR2 FVKESK. This CDR3 is built from 13 residues. The CDR3 sequence is CASNPTGHNEQFF. The CDR3 bases are TGTGCCAGCAACCCGACAGGTCACAATGAGCAGTTCTTC.

The CDR3 DNA sequence: TGTGCCAGCAGTTTACCAGGGAACACCGGGGAGCTGTTTTTT. Translating it yields CASSLPGNTGELFF. This sequence joins TRBV28 and TRBJ2-2; D remains ambiguous. The V gene's germline CDR1 is MDHEN and CDR2 SYDVKM. The CDR3 spans 14 residues. V was trimmed by 2 bases and J by 1 base, leaving 5 bases between them. The full variable domain, with the rest looked up from reference TRBV28 and TRBJ2-2, is DVKVTQSSRYLVKRTGEKVFLECVQDMDHENMFWYRQDPGLGLRLIYFSYDVKMKEKGDIPEGYSVSREKKERFSLILESASTNQTSMYLCASSLPGNTGELFFGEGSRLTVL.

The rearrangement links TRBV5-1 to TRBJ2-3, with a weak D call TRBD1 (5 bases). This CDR3 has 14 amino acids. Per the germline V gene, CDR1 is SGHRS and CDR2 is YFSETQ. Trimming removed 2 bases from V and 6 bases from J, with 13 bases in between. For the CDR3, the DNA is TGCGCCAGCAGCTTACCCCTTGCAGGGGATACGCAGTATTTT. It is translated as CASSLPLAGDTQYF. Full variable domain (missing parts from reference TRBV5-1 and TRBJ2-3): KAGVTQTPRYLIKTRGQQVTLSCSPISGHRSVSWYQQTPGQGLQFLFEYFSETQRNKGNFPGRFSGRQFSNSRSEMNVSTLELGDSALYLCASSLPLAGDTQYFGPGTRLTVL.

This chain links TRBV4-2 with TRBJ2-3, with 11 positions matching TRBD2. Germline CDR1 is LGHNA and CDR2 is YNFKEQ. V shed 2 bases, J shed 4 bases, and the junction held 8 bases outside the gene matches. This CDR3 comprises 17 residues. The CDR3 sequence is CASSQLPGLAVADTQYF. CDR3 sequence (DNA): TGTGCCAGCAGCCAACTCCCGGGACTAGCGGTCGCAGATACGCAGTATTTT.

The V call is TRBV28, the J call TRBJ1-5, with a weak D call TRBD1 (5 bases). The V gene lost 2 bases and the J gene lost 6 bases, with 14 bases spanning the gap. CDR1 is MDHEN and CDR2 is SYDVKM in the germline V gene. The length of the CDR3 is 15 residues. The CDR3 sequence is CASSLAGISGQPQHF. The CDR3 nucleotides read TGTGCCAGCAGTTTAGCAGGGATTTCGGGTCAGCCCCAGCATTTT.

This clone was seen a handful of times. V is TRBV27 and J is TRBJ2-7, with D possibly matching TRBD2 (6 bases). Per the germline V gene, CDR1 is MNHEY and CDR2 is SMNVEV (reference sequence). The CDR3 sequence is 14 residues long. Trimming shortened V by 5 bases and J by 3 bases, and 14 bases separated the two germline ends. The CDR3 here is CASSRRGRDYEQYF. Here the CDR3 DNA reads TGTGCCAGCAGTAGGAGGGGACGGGACTACGAGCAGTACTTC.

The chain recombines TRBV5-1 with TRBJ2-2; TRBD1 matches 8 bases. Germline V gives CDR1 SGHRS, CDR2 YFSETQ. The V and J ends lost 4 bases and 5 bases, in that order; junction bases with no gene match: 4. This CDR3 is 14 amino acids long. CDR3 coding DNA: TGCGCCAGCAGCGCAGACAGGGGTACCGGGGAGCTGTTTTTT. This sequence encodes CASSADRGTGELFF.

The rearrangement uses TRBV5-1 and TRBJ1-2, with 7 bases fitting TRBD1. This CDR3 has 13 amino acids. Germline-derived CDR1 and CDR2 are SGHRS and YFSETQ. With V trimmed by 6 bases and J by 8 bases, 10 bases remained unmatched. The CDR3 bases are TGCGCCAGCACACCCATCCCGGACAGGGGCTACACCTTC. It translates to CASTPIPDRGYTF.

The DNA for the CDR3 is TGTGCCAGCAGCCACGCGGAAGGGAGTTCACCCCTCCACTTT. Its translation: CASSHAEGSSPLHF. The chain links TRBV6-6 to TRBJ1-6; D gene uncertain. This CDR3 region has 14 residues. In germline, CDR1 is MNHNY, CDR2 SVGAGI (reference sequence). Trimming stripped 6 bases from V and 9 bases from J, with 15 bases between.

The chain is built from TRBV18 and TRBJ1-3; 9 nucleotides match TRBD1. This CDR3 comprises 13 residues. Germline V gene sequence: CDR1 KGHSH, CDR2 LQKENI. The J segment lost 8 bases and the V segment lost 3 bases, leaving 2 bases of the junction unmatched. The CDR3 nucleotides are TGTGCCAGCTCACCCAGACAGGGGGACACCATATATTTT. Its translation: CASSPRQGDTIYF. Drawing the rest from reference TRBV18 and TRBJ1-3, the complete variable domain is NAGVMQNPRHLVRRRGQEARLRCSPMKGHSHVYWYRQLPEEGLKFMVYLQKENIIDESGMPKERFSAEFPKEGPSILRIQQVVRGDSAAYFCASSPRQGDTIYFGEGSWLTVV.

This sequence joins TRBV13 and TRBJ1-1; 9 positions match TRBD1. The CDR3 runs 14 residues. CDR1 and CDR2 (germline): PRHDT, FYEKMQ (reference sequence). The ends lost 5 bases at V and 4 bases at J; junction bases unmatched: 5. CDR3 protein: CASSPGTGTTEAFF. The CDR3 bases are TGTGCCAGCAGCCCCGGGACAGGGACCACTGAAGCTTTCTTT.

The chain has TRBV5-1 and TRBJ1-2; tentative D call: TRBD1 (5 bases). The CDR3 loop spans 15 amino acids. V was pared by 0 bases and J by 0 bases, with 9 bases between. CDR1 is SGHRS and CDR2 is YFSETQ in the germline V gene. The CDR3 protein is CASSLGLTANYGYTF. CDR3 nucleotide sequence: TGCGCCAGCAGCTTGGGGTTGACAGCTAACTATGGCTACACCTTC.

The genes are TRBV27 and TRBJ2-7; TRBD1 is a possible D gene (5 bases). Germline CDR1 MNHEY, CDR2 SMNVEV (reference sequence). Between the trimmed V and J ends, which lost 2 bases and 6 bases, there was a span of 5 bases. There are 11 residues in the CDR3. The CDR3: CASSLGAEQYF. The CDR3 DNA sequence: TGTGCCAGCAGTTTAGGGGCCGAGCAGTACTTC.

This clone occurred many times. The same CDR3 is also encoded by other DNA sequences in this sample. The chain is built from TRBV5-6 and TRBJ1-2; D uncertain. This CDR3 comprises 13 residues. V shed 0 bases and J shed 3 bases, with 6 bases lying between them. In germline, CDR1 is SGHDT, CDR2 YYEEEE. The CDR3 DNA reads as TGTGCCAGCAGCTTGGGGGGAGACTATGGCTACACCTTC. Its translation: CASSLGGDYGYTF.

The chain links TRBV4-1 to TRBJ1-2, with 8 nucleotides matching TRBD1. Per germline, CDR1 MGHRA and CDR2 YSYEKL. J gave up 6 bases and V 3 bases, and 9 bases lay outside the gene matches. This CDR3 has 15 amino acids. The CDR3 loop reads CASSHGQGFSNGYTF. CDR3 DNA: TGCGCCAGCAGCCATGGACAGGGATTTTCTAATGGCTACACCTTC.

In this sample, this clone turned up a few times. The genes are TRBV6-6 and TRBJ2-4; 7 nucleotides agree with TRBD2. The V gene end was trimmed by 5 bases and the J gene end by 6 bases; junction bases not matched to a gene: 22. Per germline, CDR1 MNHNY and CDR2 SVGAGI (reference sequence). This CDR3 is 19 amino acids long. Here the CDR3 DNA reads TGTGCCAGCAGTCTAGGGGTAGGTGGCGGGGGTCACTCCGGAAACATTCAGTACTTC. It encodes CASSLGVGGGGHSGNIQYF.

This clone has only a few counts. This rearrangement joins TRBV6-1 to TRBJ1-2; TRBD1 matches 9 bases. The J segment lost 8 bases and the V segment lost 3 bases, leaving 7 bases of the junction unmatched. The CDR3 length is 14 residues. Germline loops: CDR1 MNHNS, CDR2 SASEGT. CDR3 region: CASSEPGQGEGYTF. CDR3 coding DNA: TGTGCCAGCAGTGAGCCGGGACAGGGTGAGGGCTACACCTTC.

The genes are TRBV5-6 and TRBJ2-7; 12 nucleotides agree with TRBD2. This CDR3 is built from 14 residues. The V segment lost 4 bases and the J segment 6 bases; nucleotides outside the gene matches: 5. Germline V lookup: CDR1 SGHDT, CDR2 YYEEEE. The CDR3: CASSLAGGPGEQYF. The CDR3 nucleotides are TGTGCCAGCAGCCTAGCGGGGGGGCCGGGCGAGCAGTACTTC.

Only a few counts were recorded for this clone. The chain has TRBV2 and TRBJ1-1, with D possibly matching TRBD1 (5 bases). The V end lost 7 bases, the J end lost 1 base, and 13 bases lay between the germline ends. Germline lookup yields CDR1 SNHLY and CDR2 FYNNEI. CDR3 length: 14 amino acids. The CDR3 DNA reads TGTGCCAGCAAACAGACGGGGGGGAACACTGAAGCTTTCTTT. It codes for CASKQTGGNTEAFF.

J is TRBJ2-5 and V is TRBV7-3, with 8 bases that match TRBD2. Germline values: CDR1 SGHTA, CDR2 FQGTGA. V lost 2 bases to trimming and J lost 2 bases; unmatched junction nucleotides: 4. The CDR3 runs 15 residues. This CDR3 is CASSLVGGVQETQYF. The CDR3 nucleotides are TGTGCCAGCAGCTTAGTCGGGGGGGTTCAAGAGACCCAGTACTTC.

V gene TRBV3-1 (or the pseudogene TRBV3-2) combines with J gene TRBJ2-7; D ambiguous. This CDR3 has 12 amino acids. Trimming removed 5 bases at V and 0 bases at J, with 5 bases between. Germline CDR1 reads LGHDT; CDR2 reads YNNKEL (reference sequence). The CDR3 is CASSTASYEQYF. CDR3 DNA: TGTGCCAGCAGCACAGCCTCCTACGAGCAGTACTTC.